One and the same sample provided the 10 T cell receptor beta chains below, sequenced in a study of blood T cell repertoires in COVID-19 (dated by TCRdb to about 2020). Libraries were made using the immunoSEQ multiplex PCR assay. Imported from immuneACCESS, the table was reduced by TCRdb to in-frame sequences with V and J called. These copies leave out some clones; in studies compared against another copy, an unresolved V gene accounts for under half, and the cause of the remainder is not known. This sample holds 200,000 to 300,000 clones; around nine tenths were observed only once. The ten top clones hold over 2.5% of the sample. The specimen sequenced was PBMCs or T cells enriched from blood (not recorded which). These receptor sequences come from a young woman who had recovered from COVID-19.

This chain connects TRBV28 to TRBJ1-5; 9 bases agree with TRBD1. There are 15 residues in the CDR3. V trimming: 1 base; J trimming: 5 bases; junction bases outside the gene matches: 3. Germline V gene sequence: CDR1 MDHEN, CDR2 SYDVKM. CDR3 sequence reads: CASSLYGQGYQPQHF. CDR3 coding DNA: TGTGCCAGCAGTTTATACGGACAGGGGTATCAGCCCCAGCATTTT.

V and J are TRBV5-4 and TRBJ1-1, with a tentative D call TRBD1 (6 bases). The CDR3 is 13 amino acids. Trimming cost V 4 bases and J 8 bases, with 15 bases left between them. CDR1 is SGHNT and CDR2 is YYREEE in the germline V gene (reference sequence). The CDR3 region is CASSGGLRPEAFF. Written as DNA, the CDR3 is TGTGCCAGCAGCGGGGGCCTTCGACCCGAAGCTTTCTTT.

The chain couples TRBV30 to TRBJ2-2; 8 bases align to TRBD2. Germline CDR1 GTSNPN, CDR2 SVGIG (reference sequence). The CDR3 runs 15 residues. J lost 1 base, V lost 3 bases, and 4 bases had no gene match. CDR3 coding DNA: TGTGCCTGGAGCCGCAGCGGGGGGAACACCGGGGAGCTGTTTTTT. Its translation: CAWSRSGGNTGELFF.

The chain couples TRBV4-1 to TRBJ2-5; D is undetermined. The V and J ends lost 1 base and 4 bases respectively, with 13 bases between them. The CDR3 is 15 residues long. The germline gives CDR1 MGHRA, CDR2 YSYEKL. CDR3 bases: TGCGCCAGCAGCCAAGTTGTTAGCTCGGCAGAGACCCAGTACTTC. Its translation: CASSQVVSSAETQYF.

This chain connects TRBV7-6 to TRBJ1-5; no firm D call. The germline V gene has CDR1 SGHVS and CDR2 FNYEAQ. The CDR3 has 16 residues. V was pared by 1 base and J by 0 bases, with 10 bases between. The CDR3 DNA follows: TGTGCCAGCAGCTTAGGGCCCAGTTATAGCAATCAGCCCCAGCATTTT. Protein product: CASSLGPSYSNQPQHF.

The chain combines TRBV4-3 with TRBJ2-1; 7 nucleotides line up with TRBD2. The CDR3 runs 17 residues. V was clipped by 0 bases and J by 4 bases; unmatched bases: 9. Looked up from germline, CDR1 is LGHNA and CDR2 is YSLEER. The CDR3 DNA reads as TGCGCCAGCAGCCAAGACCTTCCAGCGGGGTTTTACAATGAGCAGTTCTTC. The encoded protein is CASSQDLPAGFYNEQFF.

The gene calls are TRBV4-2 and TRBJ1-5; D is ambiguous. Germline-derived CDR1 and CDR2 are LGHNA and YNFKEQ. Trimming removed 1 base from V and 0 bases from J, with 10 bases in between. The CDR3 has 16 amino acids. The CDR3 sequence is CASSQGSQSSNQPQHF. The CDR3 DNA follows: TGTGCCAGCAGCCAAGGATCGCAGTCTAGCAATCAGCCCCAGCATTTT.

This clone was seen just once. This chain uses TRBV4-1 with TRBJ1-2; 9 bases match TRBD1. The junction had 4 bases not matched to a gene; V was cut back by 2 bases and J by 3 bases. The germline CDR1 and CDR2 sequences are MGHRA and YSYEKL. The CDR3 contains 15 residues. CDR3 protein: CASSQLGQGDYGYTF. As DNA, the CDR3 is TGCGCCAGCAGCCAACTGGGACAGGGTGACTATGGCTACACCTTC.

The chain couples TRBV5-4 to TRBJ1-4; maybe TRBD1 (6 bases). The germline V and J ends were trimmed by 7 bases and 6 bases, with 13 bases remaining between them. This CDR3 region has 13 residues. Germline CDR1 reads SGHNT; CDR2 reads YYREEE (reference sequence). CDR3 residues: CASRRTEDEKLFF. CDR3 coding DNA: TGTGCCAGCCGCCGGACAGAGGATGAAAAACTGTTTTTT.

The chain has TRBV5-1 and TRBJ2-2; 8 bases are shared with TRBD1. Trimming took 5 bases from V and 4 from J; bases not matched to a gene: 4. The CDR3 is 14 residues long. The germline V gene has CDR1 SGHRS and CDR2 YFSETQ. This chain's CDR3 is CASSWDRRTGELFF. The CDR3 DNA sequence: TGCGCCAGCAGTTGGGACAGGCGCACCGGGGAGCTGTTTTTT.